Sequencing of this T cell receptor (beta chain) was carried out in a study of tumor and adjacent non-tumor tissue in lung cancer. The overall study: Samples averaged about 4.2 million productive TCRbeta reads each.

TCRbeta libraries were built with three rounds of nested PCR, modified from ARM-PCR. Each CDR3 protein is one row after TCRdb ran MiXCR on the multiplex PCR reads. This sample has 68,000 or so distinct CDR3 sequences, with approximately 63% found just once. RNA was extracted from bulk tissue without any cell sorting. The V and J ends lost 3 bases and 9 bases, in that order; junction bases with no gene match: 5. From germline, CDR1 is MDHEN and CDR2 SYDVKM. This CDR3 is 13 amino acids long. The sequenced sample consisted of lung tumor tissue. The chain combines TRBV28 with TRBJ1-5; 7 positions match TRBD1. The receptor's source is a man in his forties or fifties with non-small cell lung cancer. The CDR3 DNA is TGTGCCAGCAGTTTGGCAGGGGGTGGGCCCCAGCATTTT. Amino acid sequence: CASSLAGGGPQHF.